The present T cell receptor (beta chain) was sequenced within a study of blood T cell repertoires in COVID-19. Germline V gives CDR1 SGHTS, CDR2 YDEGEE. Unmatched junction bases numbered 6, after V lost 4 bases and J lost 2 bases. This CDR3 has 15 residues. Clones were read by immunoSEQ multiplex PCR, and TCRdb kept only the in-frame ones, dropping some. The sample holds tens of thousands of clones, roughly 88% seen once. This receptor was identified in a human donor in a cohort sampled during active COVID-19. The chain combines TRBV5-8 with TRBJ2-5; 9 bases are shared with TRBD2. Sequencing was carried out using peripheral blood. The DNA of the CDR3 is TGTGCCAGCAGCCACCGGCTAGCGGGACAAGAGACCCAGTACTTC. Residues: CASSHRLAGQETQYF.